A single sample is the source of the 28 T cell receptor beta chains below, sequenced in a study of persistence of HIV-infected CD4 T cells. Lysates of CMV-infected fibroblasts at 9 to 10 ug/mL stimulated these cells. Responding CD4+ T cells were sorted by upregulation of both CD40 ligand and CD69. The antigens these receptors bind are not known. The immunoSEQ assay was version 4, run in survey mode. TCRdb's table, derived via immunoSEQ multiplex PCR, lists solely in-frame clones and lacks some. In the table there are 18,000 or so clones, more than 75% of which are singletons. The sample in question was CD4+ T cells sorted from PBMCs after roughly 19-hour stimulation, obtained from a patient who received antiretroviral therapy. The receptors derive from an adult man with HIV who was CMV-seropositive.

This clone occurred a few times. The rearrangement joins TRBV27 to TRBJ1-1, with D hard to call. The CDR3 length is 15 residues. Trimming took 6 bases from V and 4 from J, leaving 18 bases between them. Germline V gene sequence: CDR1 MNHEY, CDR2 SMNVEV (reference sequence). The CDR3 here is CASSAPPPGATEAFF. The CDR3 DNA follows: TGTGCCAGCAGCGCCCCCCCTCCGGGCGCCACTGAAGCTTTCTTT.

V and J are TRBV5-1 and TRBJ1-1; a weak D match, TRBD1 (5 bases). The CDR3 totals 15 residues. Trimming took 0 bases from V and 5 from J, leaving 14 bases between them. From germline, CDR1 is SGHRS and CDR2 YFSETQ. The CDR3 is CASSLALRSGTEAFF. For the CDR3, the DNA is TGCGCCAGCAGCTTGGCCCTCCGTTCAGGGACTGAAGCTTTCTTT.

The rearrangement joins TRBV6-5 to TRBJ1-1, with D perhaps TRBD1 (5 bases). Per the germline V gene, CDR1 is MNHEY and CDR2 is SVGAGI. The ends were cut back, 6 bases at V and 10 bases at J, with 12 bases in the middle. The CDR3 sequence is 11 residues long. The CDR3 protein is CASRSTALAFF. Here the CDR3 DNA reads TGTGCCAGCAGGTCGACAGCCTTAGCTTTCTTT.

CDR3 region: CASSPPSGNGNTIYF. CDR3 DNA: TGTGCCAGCTCACCACCTTCCGGTAACGGAAACACCATATATTTT. The rearrangement joins TRBV18 to TRBJ1-3; D is undetermined. The CDR3 is made up of 15 amino acids. CDR1 KGHSH and CDR2 LQKENI come from the germline V gene. Trimming shortened V by 0 bases and J by 4 bases, and 10 bases separated the two germline ends.

This clone came up a few times. The rearrangement links TRBV2 to TRBJ1-6, with a weak D call TRBD1 (5 bases). Trimming left V 4 bases short and J 0 bases short, with 10 bases between. This CDR3 spans 16 amino acids. The germline V gene encodes CDR1 SNHLY and CDR2 FYNNEI. Here the CDR3 reads CASSAHRSSYNSPLHF. The DNA of the CDR3 is TGTGCCAGCAGTGCCCACAGGAGCTCCTATAATTCACCCCTCCACTTT.

The chain couples TRBV27 to TRBJ1-2; no firm D call. The CDR3 contains 15 residues. Trimming cost V 2 bases and J 0 bases, with 10 bases left between them. The germline gives CDR1 MNHEY, CDR2 SMNVEV (reference sequence). This chain's CDR3 is CASSLVGTANYGYTF. DNA of the CDR3: TGTGCCAGCAGTTTAGTAGGAACAGCTAACTATGGCTACACCTTC.

V and J are TRBV18 and TRBJ2-7; the D call may be TRBD1 or TRBD2 (6 bases each). This CDR3 is built from 14 residues. From germline, CDR1 is KGHSH and CDR2 LQKENI. V was pared by 3 bases and J by 2 bases, with 11 bases between. The DNA for the CDR3 is TGTGCCAGCTCACCCAAACGGGGGCCCTACGAGCAGTACTTC. Its protein is CASSPKRGPYEQYF.

The chain has TRBV19 and TRBJ2-1; 8 bases match TRBD1. J gave up 10 bases and V 8 bases, and 13 bases lay outside the gene matches. Germline V gives CDR1 LNHDA, CDR2 SQIVND (reference sequence). The CDR3 sequence is 14 residues long. CDR3 nucleotide sequence: TGTGCCAGTCACTCGGGACAGGTGTGGGGGGAGCAGTTCTTC. As protein: CASHSGQVWGEQFF.

This sequence joins TRBV2 and TRBJ1-3; no clear D. This CDR3 region has 14 residues. The ends were cut back, 6 bases at V and 4 bases at J, with 13 bases in the middle. Per germline, CDR1 SNHLY and CDR2 FYNNEI. The CDR3 DNA reads TGTGCCAGCAGGAGGGAGGGTATCGGAAACACCATATATTTT. Its protein product is CASRREGIGNTIYF.

This rearrangement joins TRBV6-2 or TRBV6-3 to TRBJ1-1; TRBD1 agrees at 8 bases. Unmatched junction bases numbered 7, after V lost 4 bases and J lost 6 bases. This CDR3 is built from 14 residues. CDR1 is MNHEY, CDR2 SVGEGT, per germline. DNA for the CDR3: TGTGCCAGCAGTTTGGACAGGGACATCGCTGAAGCTTTCTTT. It translates to CASSLDRDIAEAFF.

This clone was counted a single time. The gene calls are TRBV20-1 and TRBJ2-7; possible D gene TRBD2, 7 bases. The CDR3 totals 14 residues. Trimming pared 3 bases from V and 3 bases from J, leaving 15 bases between. Germline lookup yields CDR1 DFQATT and CDR2 SNEGSKA (reference sequence). CDR3 sequence (DNA): TGCAGTGCTAGTGCCAAGGGGGGGCTCTACGAGCAGTACTTC. It codes for CSASAKGGLYEQYF.

This clone was found a few times. The gene calls are TRBV7-2 and TRBJ1-5, with 7 bases fitting TRBD1. The CDR3 covers 16 residues. The ends lost 4 bases at V and 4 bases at J; junction bases unmatched: 10. Germline CDR1 and CDR2: SGHTA and FQGNSA. CDR3 sequence: CASSSRQGGGNQPQHF. The CDR3 coding sequence is TGTGCCAGCAGCTCTCGACAGGGAGGGGGAAATCAGCCCCAGCATTTT. Variable domain in full (rest from reference TRBV7-2 and TRBJ1-5): GAGVSQSPSNKVTEKGKDVELRCDPISGHTALYWYRQSLGQGLEFLIYFQGNSAPDKSGLPSDRFSAERTGGSVSTLTIQRTQQEDSAVYLCASSSRQGGGNQPQHFGDGTRLSIL.

This chain links TRBV10-3 with TRBJ2-2; 7 nucleotides agree with TRBD1. Germline trimming cut 4 bases from V and 6 bases from J; bases unmatched to any gene: 8. Germline lookup yields CDR1 ENHRY and CDR2 SYGVKD. CDR3 length: 15 residues. This chain's CDR3 is CAISGQTGLSGELFF. Here the CDR3 DNA reads TGTGCCATCAGTGGGCAGACAGGGCTCTCCGGGGAGCTGTTTTTT.

The chain combines TRBV20-1 with TRBJ1-1; D unclear. The CDR3 sequence is 11 residues long. In germline, CDR1 is DFQATT, CDR2 SNEGSKA (reference sequence). Trimming shortened V by 5 bases and J by 1 base, and 5 bases separated the two germline ends. The DNA for the CDR3 is TGCAGTGCTCGGGGGAACACTGAAGCTTTCTTT. It yields the protein CSARGNTEAFF.

This rearrangement joins TRBV19 to TRBJ1-5; D unresolved. Germline V CDR1 and CDR2: LNHDA, SQIVND (reference sequence). The CDR3 runs 17 residues. Trimming left V 3 bases short and J 5 bases short, with 20 bases between. The CDR3 region is CASSMGRSDSLYQPQHF. The CDR3 nucleotides are TGTGCCAGTAGTATGGGCCGTTCGGATTCCTTATATCAGCCCCAGCATTTT.

The rearrangement joins TRBV2 to TRBJ1-6; tentative D call: TRBD1 (6 bases). Per the germline V gene, CDR1 is SNHLY and CDR2 is FYNNEI. V lost 8 bases to trimming and J lost 9 bases, with 11 bases between them. The CDR3 runs 12 residues. The CDR3 protein is CASGTGISPLHF. CDR3 nucleotides: TGTGCCAGCGGCACAGGGATTTCACCCCTCCACTTT.

This chain links TRBV5-1 with TRBJ2-3; possible D gene TRBD2, 6 bases. The V gene lost 4 bases and the J gene lost 6 bases, with 12 bases spanning the gap. The CDR3 covers 13 residues. The germline CDR1 and CDR2 sequences are SGHRS and YFSETQ. As DNA, the CDR3 is TGCGCCAGCAGCCAAGGAGGGCCGGATACGCAGTATTTT. Protein product: CASSQGGPDTQYF.

This chain links TRBV7-3 with TRBJ2-3; TRBD2 matches at 12 bases. Per the germline V gene, CDR1 is SGHTA and CDR2 is FQGTGA. The CDR3 is 16 residues long. J gave up 2 bases and V 5 bases, and 5 bases lay outside the gene matches. The CDR3 here is CASSIGLAGTTDTQYF. The CDR3 DNA sequence: TGTGCCAGCAGCATTGGACTAGCGGGGACCACAGATACGCAGTATTTT.

The chain is built from TRBV7-3 and TRBJ2-1, with D possibly TRBD1 on 6 matching bases. The germline V gene has CDR1 SGHTA and CDR2 FQGTGA. The CDR3 totals 13 residues. Trimming removed 5 bases at V and 7 bases at J, with 12 bases between. CDR3 coding DNA: TGTGCCAGCAGCGCCCAACAGGGAAATGAGCAGTTCTTC. Translating it yields CASSAQQGNEQFF.

The chain joins TRBV7-9 to TRBJ1-1; D is undetermined. The CDR3 covers 14 residues. CDR1 SEHNR and CDR2 FQNEAQ come from the germline V gene (reference sequence). With 10 bases removed from V and 1 base from J, the gap between germline ends came to 16 bases. CDR3 in amino acids: CAITRGRKNTEAFF. Written as DNA, the CDR3 is TGTGCCATCACGCGCGGCCGCAAGAACACTGAAGCTTTCTTT. The full variable domain, completed using reference TRBV7-9 and TRBJ1-1, is DTGVSQNPRHKITKRGQNVTFRCDPISEHNRLYWYRQTLGQGPEFLTYFQNEAQLEKSRLLSDRFSAERPKGSFSTLEIQRTEQGDSAMYLCAITRGRKNTEAFFGQGTRLTVV.

This clone was found a few times. This chain links TRBV18 with TRBJ2-2, with 7 bases that match TRBD2. V was pared by 6 bases and J by 4 bases, with 11 bases of the junction left unmatched. The length of the CDR3 is 16 residues. CDR1 is KGHSH and CDR2 is LQKENI in the germline V gene. Written as DNA, the CDR3 is TGTGCCAGCTCCGACGTCGGGGGGTTCGCCACCGGGGAGCTGTTTTTT. It codes for CASSDVGGFATGELFF.

A few counts support this clone. The gene calls are TRBV19 and TRBJ1-4; 12 nucleotides match TRBD1. Germline V CDR1 and CDR2: LNHDA, SQIVND (reference sequence). The junction had 11 bases not matched to a gene; V was cut back by 9 bases and J by 3 bases. There are 17 residues in the CDR3. The CDR3 DNA is TGTGCCAGCACCGGGACAGGGGGCCTCGGAGCTAATGAAAAACTGTTTTTT. This codes for CASTGTGGLGANEKLFF.

The V call is TRBV12-5, the J call TRBJ2-1; D is unclear. There are 15 residues in the CDR3. With 6 bases removed from V and 0 bases from J, the gap between germline ends came to 12 bases. Looked up from germline, CDR1 is LGHNT and CDR2 is FRNRAP. CDR3 nucleotides: TGTGCTAGTGGGCCTTCGACGAGCTCCTACAATGAGCAGTTCTTC. Residues: CASGPSTSSYNEQFF.

The CDR3, as DNA: TGTGCTAGTGGTCGGGGGATCACAGATACGCAGTATTTT. Translation: CASGRGITDTQYF. This chain joins TRBV12-5 and TRBJ2-3; possible D gene TRBD2, 6 bases. Trimming removed 5 bases from V and 2 bases from J, with 8 bases in between. This CDR3 has 13 residues. Germline assignment: CDR1 LGHNT and CDR2 FRNRAP.

On this clone itself: The identical CDR3 is also encoded by other nucleotide sequences in the sample. This chain connects TRBV7-6 to TRBJ1-1; unclear D gene. Trimming left V 2 bases short and J 3 bases short, with 7 bases between. CDR1 and CDR2 (germline): SGHVS, FNYEAQ. This CDR3 region has 13 residues. In DNA form, the CDR3 reads TGTGCCAGCAGCTTATACAGAGACACTGAAGCTTTCTTT. It specifies CASSLYRDTEAFF.

The chain has TRBV2 and TRBJ1-5; no firm D call. This CDR3 is 15 amino acids long. Trimming took 2 bases from V and 0 from J, leaving 8 bases between them. Per germline, CDR1 SNHLY and CDR2 FYNNEI. The CDR3 DNA sequence: TGTGCCAGCAGTGAATCCCCCGGTAGCAATCAGCCCCAGCATTTT. The encoded protein is CASSESPGSNQPQHF.

CDR3 loop: CASSLQGQGKDTQYF. Here the CDR3 DNA reads TGCGCCAGCAGCTTACAGGGACAGGGGAAAGATACGCAGTATTTT. The chain combines TRBV5-1 with TRBJ2-3, with TRBD1 identical over 10 bases. Germline CDR1 SGHRS, CDR2 YFSETQ. This CDR3 has 15 residues. The junction had 5 bases not matched to a gene; V was cut back by 2 bases and J by 5 bases.

The chain is built from TRBV3-1 (or the pseudogene TRBV3-2) and TRBJ1-5, with no clear D. The V gene lost 1 base and the J gene lost 5 bases, with 9 bases spanning the gap. The CDR3 has 14 amino acids. Looked up from germline, CDR1 is LGHDT and CDR2 is YNNKEL (reference sequence). CDR3 DNA sequence: TGTGCCAGCAGCCAAGGAAACAGCCATCAGCCCCAGCATTTT. Protein: CASSQGNSHQPQHF.